The sequence of this TCR beta chain was determined in a study of blood T cell repertoires in COVID-19. In the study overall: COVID-19 samples collected from the United States, Italy and Spain covered acute and convalescent phases. PBMCs, B-cell-depleted T cells, or T cells provided the cDNA or gDNA that made up the material.

As to this clone: The junction departs from germline at one end; a sequencing error may be responsible.

Germline V gives CDR1 MNHEY, CDR2 SVGEGT. CDR3 length: 14 amino acids. Per the study methods: Amplifying reference gene primers gave estimates of nucleated cell counts. Profiling relied on immunoSEQ multiplex PCR, and the TCRdb table lists in-frame clones only, not all of them. Clone size and V and J calls were adopted from that table, with D and trimming inferred from the DNA. The sample consists of some 200,000 clones, under 90% of them appearing once. The material sequenced was peripheral blood. The rearrangement links TRBV6-2 or TRBV6-3 to TRBJ1-3, with 7 bases fitting TRBD1. The receptor comes from a man aged 25 to 40 with active or convalescent COVID-19. CDR3 nucleotide sequence: TGTGCCAGCAGCCGCGACAGGGATGGAGACACCATATATTTT. It translates to CASSRDRDGDTIYF.